This TCR beta chain was sequenced during a study of OX40 agonist ivuxolimab in advanced cancers. Study-wide context: The treatment was a fully human IgG2 OX40 agonist, ivuxolimab.

Assay: immunoSEQ multiplex PCR; the TCRdb copy retains only in-frame clones and omits some. Here the sample spans around 68,000 clones, approximately 81% being singletons. From germline, CDR1 is MRHNA and CDR2 SNTAGT. The CDR3 has 16 amino acids. Trimming took 0 bases from V and 3 from J; bases not matched to a gene: 3. Specimen: CD4+ or CD8+ T cells sorted from blood, collected in a trial of the OX40 agonist ivuxolimab. This TCR derives from an adult with an advanced solid tumor such as melanoma, head and neck, liver or kidney cancer. The chain is built from TRBV6-4 and TRBJ2-1, with 9 bases lining up with TRBD2. In DNA form, the CDR3 reads TGTGCCAGCAGTGACTCGACTAGCGGTGACTACAATGAGCAGTTCTTC. Amino acid sequence: CASSDSTSGDYNEQFF.